This entry describes one T cell receptor beta chain. This clonotype was counted ten times or more. Its antigen has not been determined. Base qualities were left out, and no much larger clone turns up one base away. The germline V gene supplies CDR1 KGHSH and CDR2 LQKENI. Including the terminal cysteine and phenylalanine, the CDR3 comprises 13 residues. Left in the record is the CDR3 DNA by itself, 39 bases read in frame from the first base. The V and J ends are trimmed by 4 bases and 3 bases, leaving 10 bases between them. These data are taken from a study. TCRdb names Illumina MiSeq as the instrument used. Using fastp at Q25 and MiXCR, TCRdb reprocessed the public reads and kept productive beta chains. Here each entry gathers all rows of one CDR3 protein and keeps the most common genes and DNA. The sample table shows approximately 4,200 distinct CDR3 sequences, and less than 9.5% are seen once. The top ten hold just over 8.5% of the sample.

This TCR was sampled from a human donor with rheumatoid arthritis. The chain employs TRBV18 and TRBJ2-7; TRBD1 is a possible D gene, resting on 6 matching bases. Source material: CD4+ T cells from synovial fluid. CDR3 region: CASSLADSYEQYF. The DNA reads as follows: TGTGCCAGCTCACTCGCGGACAGCTACGAGCAGTACTTC.